Included here is one TCR beta chain sequence, with context. Its antigen target is currently unknown. Within one base of it there is no much larger clone, and no base qualities were kept. The time point label on this specimen signifies: patch test 1, 2 weeks after DPC sensitization. The treatment or condition label here, explained by the study, means: therapeutic diphenylcyclopropenone sensitization with weekly scalp DPC. Blood at each patch-test visit was drawn before the patch test was applied. Patients were considered eligible if aged 18 to 70, diagnosed with alopecia and deemed suitable for DPC therapy, and patients were excluded if pregnant. Total RNA was isolated from unfractionated whole blood collected in Tempus Blood RNA tubes. The sample belongs to a study of human T cells and chemical hapten exposure (dated by TCRdb to about 2021). Regarding the research as a whole: For sensitization, 2% DPC in acetone was applied to a roughly 2 cm by roughly 2 cm area of upper inner arm skin. Throughout the study period of around 25 weeks, patients also received therapeutic DPC doses to the scalp every week. Patch testing was performed on the upper back with Finn chambers containing 0.01% DPC, and the patch tests were scored after 6 days according to International Contact Dermatitis Research Group standards. The patient cohort, mostly female, included alopecia areata with under or over 50% scalp involvement, alopecia totalis and alopecia universalis. The libraries were sequenced as a pool, and the TCR yield per sample differed mostly because of small variations in library volumes within the pool. The study tracked peripheral blood TCR repertoire changes in vivo during primary and secondary sensitization to the hapten diphenylcyclopropenone (DPC) in alopecia patients. Patient blood was sampled pre-sensitization (week 0) and at 2, 6 and about 24 weeks after DPC sensitization. For TCR sequencing, blood came from 25 to 35 alopecia patients at anywhere from one to four time points (pre-sensitization, 2, 6 and 24 weeks).

The study at large found these results: Repeated subsampling changed both the strength of the expansion versus patch-test correlation and the threshold at which that correlation became significant. Patch test score correlated positively with the number of PT1 expanded TCRs, reaching significance at thresholds 8, 16 and 32 but not at 4. Significantly more large CDR3 similarity clusters were formed by expanded TCRs than by pre-sensitization or healthy control sets, consistent with antigen-driven responses. The number of TCRs above 1 in 1000 frequency did not change with DPC sensitization; there was no evidence of global repertoire structure alterations. Because all patients had alopecia, a presumed autoimmune disease, the immune response of the patients might differ from that of healthy individuals.

The library was produced with RACE. These reads were obtained on a NextSeq 500. During library preparation, unique molecular identifiers were attached to individual cDNA molecules so that TCRs could be counted quantitatively and reproducibly. Each blood RNA sample was used to sequence both TCR alpha and TCR beta chains. Concerning the study's data processing: A median of roughly 99,000 TCRs per sample was observed, with a range of 23,224 to 690,600. V, J and CDR3 annotation of the TCR reads was carried out using the Decombinator software suite. To make PS versus PT1 abundance plots, every sample was subsampled to the same number of TCRs (28,000). Expanded TCRs were defined as absent before sensitization and observed at least eight times at the 2-week time point. TCRdb reanalyzed the raw reads on its own, using fastp at Q25 for trimming and MiXCR for clone calling, and kept in-frame beta chains. Rows are combined by CDR3 protein, so each entry shows the most common genes and DNA. TCRdb, not the authors, supplied the V and J calls. The sample contains approximately 110,000 distinct CDR3 sequences, about 11% of them found a single time. Roughly 3.2% of the sample lies in the top ten.

This clonotype was sampled from a woman in her thirties or forties with alopecia areata. Some clones in this sample may be carry-over from other donors' samples. The sequencing used whole blood, collected in connection with sensitization to the hapten diphenylcyclopropenone (DPC).

The DNA sequence is as follows: TGTGCCACCAGCCCCGGACGGGCTAATCAGCCCCAGCATTTT. Translation gives CATSPGRANQPQHF. In this chain, TRBV24-1 is recombined with TRBJ1-5; the D gene lacks a confident call. Relative to germline, V is 7 bases shorter and J is 4 bases shorter, with 13 bases between their ends. CDR1 KGHDR and CDR2 SFDVKD are derived from the germline V gene. Taken from cysteine to phenylalanine, the CDR3 has 14 residues. Only the CDR3 portion is preserved as DNA: 42 bases, with reading frame beginning at the first base.